The 18 T cell receptor beta chains below all came from one sample that was sequenced in a study of shared clonotypes between healthy human individuals (TCRdb year 2020). Libraries were made using the immunoSEQ multiplex PCR assay. In TCRdb, the immuneACCESS table is reduced to in-frame sequences with V and J assigned. These tables do not hold every clone; where another copy was compared, an unresolved V gene accounts for under half, and the others remain unexplained. The sample table shows some 2,000,000 clones, and 85% to 95% are seen once. In total, the top ten clones hold 0.1% to 0.15% of the sample. The specimen was naive CD4+ T cells sorted from blood. Sample cell subset or site, as interpreted from the label and publication: CD45RA+ positively selected. These TCRs come from a man between 18 and 29 years old in good health.

V gene TRBV5-1 combines with J gene TRBJ1-1; 9 positions match TRBD1. The CDR3 has 13 residues. Germline loops: CDR1 SGHRS, CDR2 YFSETQ. This chain's CDR3 is CVSQGAEGTEAFF. In DNA form, the CDR3 reads TGCGTCTCACAGGGGGCGGAAGGCACTGAAGCTTTCTTT.

There are a few counts of this clone. The rearrangement links TRBV6-6 to TRBJ2-7, with D perhaps given as TRBD1 or TRBD2 (5 bases each). Germline V gene sequence: CDR1 MNHNY, CDR2 SVGAGI (reference sequence). The CDR3 runs to 13 residues. Trimming shortened V by 6 bases and J by 0 bases, and 9 bases separated the two germline ends. The CDR3 loop reads CASSGDGSYEQYF. DNA for the CDR3: TGTGCCAGCAGCGGGGACGGCTCCTACGAGCAGTACTTC.

The chain employs TRBV5-6 and TRBJ1-3; D gene ambiguous. The CDR3 extends over 15 amino acids. The germline V and J ends were trimmed by 4 bases and 0 bases, with 11 bases remaining between them. Germline lookup yields CDR1 SGHDT and CDR2 YYEEEE. The CDR3 sequence: CASSTAGFSGNTIYF. Here the CDR3 DNA reads TGTGCCAGCAGCACGGCAGGCTTCTCTGGAAACACCATATATTTT.

This chain links TRBV5-1 with TRBJ2-1, with 10 bases identical to TRBD2. V shed 1 base, J shed 3 bases, and the junction held 4 bases outside the gene matches. CDR3 length: 16 amino acids. Germline lookup yields CDR1 SGHRS and CDR2 YFSETQ. In nucleotides, the CDR3 is TGCGCCAGCAGCTTGAGGACTAGCGGTATCTACAATGAGCAGTTCTTC. Its protein is CASSLRTSGIYNEQFF.

This clone was picked up one time. The chain uses TRBV4-3 and TRBJ2-2; D not resolved. CDR3 size: 16 residues. The V end was cut by 1 base, the J end by 2 bases, with 11 bases between. In germline, CDR1 is LGHNA, CDR2 YSLEER. CDR3 sequence (DNA): TGCGCCAGCAGCCAAGTTCGAATAGACAACACCGGGGAGCTGTTTTTT. Amino acids: CASSQVRIDNTGELFF.

This clone was observed once. The chain combines TRBV7-3 with TRBJ2-7, with D possibly TRBD2 on 6 matching bases. The germline V gene encodes CDR1 SGHTA and CDR2 FQGTGA. This CDR3 has 13 residues. V shed 4 bases and J shed 0 bases, with 7 bases lying between them. This CDR3 is CASSSGASYEQYF. For the CDR3, the DNA is TGTGCCAGCAGCTCGGGAGCCTCCTACGAGCAGTACTTC.

The chain is built from TRBV9 and TRBJ1-3; tentatively, D is TRBD1 (5 bases). In germline, CDR1 is SGDLS, CDR2 YYNGEE. Between the trimmed V and J ends, which lost 5 bases and 4 bases, there was a span of 16 bases. The CDR3 has 15 residues. The CDR3 DNA reads as TGTGCCAGCAGACCGGGACCGACGTTGGGAAACACCATATATTTT. Residues: CASRPGPTLGNTIYF.

The genes are TRBV28 and TRBJ2-3, with D perhaps matching TRBD1 or TRBD2 (6 bases each). The germline V and J ends were trimmed by 5 bases and 6 bases, with 18 bases remaining between them. Germline assignment: CDR1 MDHEN and CDR2 SYDVKM. CDR3 length: 15 amino acids. CDR3: CASSRLRGAEDTQYF. CDR3 in DNA: TGTGCCAGCAGTCGCCTAAGGGGGGCGGAGGATACGCAGTATTTT. Combining the CDR3 with reference TRBV28 and TRBJ2-3 gives the whole variable domain DVKVTQSSRYLVKRTGEKVFLECVQDMDHENMFWYRQDPGLGLRLIYFSYDVKMKEKGDIPEGYSVSREKKERFSLILESASTNQTSMYLCASSRLRGAEDTQYFGPGTRLTVL.

The V and J genes are TRBV19 and TRBJ1-4; D might be TRBD1 (5 bases). V was pared by 5 bases and J by 5 bases, with 15 bases between. The CDR3 spans 15 residues. Germline V gene data show CDR1 as LNHDA and CDR2 as SQIVND (reference sequence). The CDR3, as DNA: TGTGCCAGTAGTTCCACCTGGGGGGGAAATGAAAAACTGTTTTTT. Its translation is CASSSTWGGNEKLFF.

The chain uses TRBV30 and TRBJ1-2, with D possibly TRBD1 on 6 matching bases. The CDR3 spans 14 residues. V lost 3 bases and J 5 bases, leaving 16 bases between the germline ends. Germline CDR1 reads GTSNPN; CDR2 reads SVGIG (reference sequence). Here the CDR3 reads CAWRLSGASYGYTF. CDR3 DNA sequence: TGTGCCTGGAGACTGTCGGGGGCATCTTATGGCTACACCTTC.

The chain uses TRBV5-4 and TRBJ2-5, with 10 positions matching TRBD2. This CDR3 has 15 residues. Germline CDR1 and CDR2: SGHNT and YYREEE (reference sequence). Trimming took 1 base from V and 1 from J; bases not matched to a gene: 1. CDR3 sequence: CASSLPSGSQETQYF. The CDR3, as DNA: TGTGCCAGCAGCTTGCCTAGCGGGAGCCAAGAGACCCAGTACTTC. The whole variable domain, filled in from reference TRBV5-4 and TRBJ2-5, reads ETGVTQSPTHLIKTRGQQVTLRCSSQSGHNTVSWYQQALGQGPQFIFQYYREEENGRGNFPPRFSGLQFPNYSSELNVNALELDDSALYLCASSLPSGSQETQYFGPGTRLLVL.

The rearrangement joins TRBV28 to TRBJ1-2, with D possibly TRBD1 on 6 matching bases. This CDR3 has 13 residues. In germline, CDR1 is MDHEN, CDR2 SYDVKM. V was pared by 6 bases and J by 4 bases, with 12 bases between. CDR3 in amino acids: CASSDLGAYGYTF. Written as DNA, the CDR3 is TGTGCCAGCAGCGACCTGGGGGCCTATGGCTACACCTTC.

The chain carries TRBV28 and TRBJ1-1; D gene ambiguous. V shed 3 bases and J shed 8 bases, with 10 bases lying between them. Per the germline V gene, CDR1 is MDHEN and CDR2 is SYDVKM. This CDR3 contains 12 residues. CDR3 region: CASSLRAAEAFF. The CDR3 nucleotides read TGTGCCAGCAGTTTGCGGGCAGCAGAAGCTTTCTTT.

The chain is built from TRBV19 and TRBJ2-2, with 7 positions matching TRBD2. With 7 bases clipped from V and 0 bases from J, the junction kept 5 bases outside the gene matches. This CDR3 contains 15 residues. Per germline, CDR1 LNHDA and CDR2 SQIVND (reference sequence). This CDR3 reads CASMRAGANTGELFF. The DNA of the CDR3 is TGTGCCAGTATGAGGGCGGGAGCGAACACCGGGGAGCTGTTTTTT. The variable domain in full, with the rest retrieved from reference TRBV19 and TRBJ2-2, is DGGITQSPKYLFRKEGQNVTLSCEQNLNHDAMYWYRQDPGQGLRLIYYSQIVNDFQKGDIAEGYSVSREKKESFPLTVTSAQKNPTAFYLCASMRAGANTGELFFGEGSRLTVL.

The chain uses TRBV6-5 and TRBJ1-3, with a tentative D call TRBD1 (6 bases). CDR3 length equals 14 residues. Germline V gives CDR1 MNHEY, CDR2 SVGAGI. V dropped 8 bases and J dropped 3 bases, with 14 bases sitting between them. CDR3 residues: CASRGGGIGNTIYF. Here the CDR3 DNA reads TGTGCCAGCCGGGGTGGGGGCATTGGAAACACCATATATTTT.

This chain connects TRBV5-1 to TRBJ2-7; D may be TRBD1 (6 bases). Germline V gene sequence: CDR1 SGHRS, CDR2 YFSETQ. The CDR3 extends over 18 amino acids. Trimming removed 4 bases at V and 3 bases at J, with 26 bases between. The CDR3 DNA follows: TGCGCCAGCAGCCCCCTTGGCAGAGGCGGACAGCCAAACTACGAGCAGTACTTC. It is translated as CASSPLGRGGQPNYEQYF. Based on the CDR3 plus reference TRBV5-1 and TRBJ2-7, the full variable domain is KAGVTQTPRYLIKTRGQQVTLSCSPISGHRSVSWYQQTPGQGLQFLFEYFSETQRNKGNFPGRFSGRQFSNSRSEMNVSTLELGDSALYLCASSPLGRGGQPNYEQYFGPGTRLTVT.

V gene TRBV6-1 combines with J gene TRBJ1-1; D is perhaps TRBD1 (5 bases). Germline V gene data show CDR1 as MNHNS and CDR2 as SASEGT. The CDR3 is made up of 13 amino acids. V shed 7 bases and J shed 1 base, with 10 bases lying between them. The CDR3 reads CASIAGANTEAFF. DNA of the CDR3: TGTGCCAGCATCGCCGGGGCGAACACTGAAGCTTTCTTT.

This clone was seen once. The CDR3 sequence is CASRTTGANYGYTF. The CDR3 DNA sequence: TGTGCCAGCAGAACTACAGGGGCTAACTATGGCTACACCTTC. This chain links TRBV28 with TRBJ1-2; 7 nucleotides agree with TRBD1. The CDR3 spans 14 residues. Germline V lookup: CDR1 MDHEN, CDR2 SYDVKM. V was clipped by 6 bases and J by 0 bases; unmatched bases: 4.